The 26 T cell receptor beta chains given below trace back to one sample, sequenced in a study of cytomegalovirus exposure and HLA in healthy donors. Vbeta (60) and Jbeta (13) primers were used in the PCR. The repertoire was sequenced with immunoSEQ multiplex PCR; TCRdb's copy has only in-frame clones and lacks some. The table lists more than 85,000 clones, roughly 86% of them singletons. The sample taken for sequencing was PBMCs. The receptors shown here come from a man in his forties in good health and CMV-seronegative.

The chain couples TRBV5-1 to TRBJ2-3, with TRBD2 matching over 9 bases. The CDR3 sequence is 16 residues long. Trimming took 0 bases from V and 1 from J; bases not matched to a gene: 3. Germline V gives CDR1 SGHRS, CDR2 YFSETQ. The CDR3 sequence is CASSLDERGGTDTQYF. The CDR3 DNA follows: TGCGCCAGCAGCTTGGACGAGCGGGGGGGCACAGATACGCAGTATTTT.

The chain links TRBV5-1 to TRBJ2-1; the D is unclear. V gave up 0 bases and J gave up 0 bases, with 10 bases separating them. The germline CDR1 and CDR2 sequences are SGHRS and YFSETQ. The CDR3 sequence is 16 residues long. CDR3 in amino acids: CASSLASYSSYNEQFF. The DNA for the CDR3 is TGCGCCAGCAGCTTGGCAAGTTATAGCTCCTACAATGAGCAGTTCTTC.

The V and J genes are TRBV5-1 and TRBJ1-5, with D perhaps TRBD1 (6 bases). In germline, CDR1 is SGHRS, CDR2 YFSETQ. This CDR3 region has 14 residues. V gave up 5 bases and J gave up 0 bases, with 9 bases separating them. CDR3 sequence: CASRADSSNQPQHF. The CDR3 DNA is TGCGCCAGCAGGGCGGACAGTAGCAATCAGCCCCAGCATTTT.

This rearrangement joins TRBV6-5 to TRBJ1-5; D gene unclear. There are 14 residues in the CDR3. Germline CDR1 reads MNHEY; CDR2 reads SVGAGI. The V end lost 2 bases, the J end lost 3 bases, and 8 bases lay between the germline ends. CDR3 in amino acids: CASSYGLTNQPQHF. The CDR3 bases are TGTGCCAGCAGTTACGGACTGACCAATCAGCCCCAGCATTTT.

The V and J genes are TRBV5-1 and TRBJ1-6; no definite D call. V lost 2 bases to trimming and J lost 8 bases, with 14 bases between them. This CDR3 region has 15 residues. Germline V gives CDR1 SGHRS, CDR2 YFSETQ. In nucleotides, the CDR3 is TGCGCCAGCAGCTTAGGAGCCTCGTCGGATTCACCCCTCCACTTT. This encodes CASSLGASSDSPLHF. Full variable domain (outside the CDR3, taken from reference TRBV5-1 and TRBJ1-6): KAGVTQTPRYLIKTRGQQVTLSCSPISGHRSVSWYQQTPGQGLQFLFEYFSETQRNKGNFPGRFSGRQFSNSRSEMNVSTLELGDSALYLCASSLGASSDSPLHFGNGTRLTVT.

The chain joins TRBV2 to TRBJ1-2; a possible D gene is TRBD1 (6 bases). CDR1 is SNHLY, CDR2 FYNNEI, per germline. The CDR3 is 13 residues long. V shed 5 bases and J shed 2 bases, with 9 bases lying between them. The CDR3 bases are TGTGCCAGCAGTAGACAGGAGAACTATGGCTACACCTTC. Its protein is CASSRQENYGYTF.

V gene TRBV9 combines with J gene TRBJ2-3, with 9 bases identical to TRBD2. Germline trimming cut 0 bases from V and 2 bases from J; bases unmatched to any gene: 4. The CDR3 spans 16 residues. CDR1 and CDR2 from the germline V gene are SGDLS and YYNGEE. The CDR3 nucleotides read TGTGCCAGCAGCGTAGGCGGCGGGGGGGACACAGATACGCAGTATTTT. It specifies CASSVGGGGDTDTQYF.

CDR3 nucleotides: TGTGCCAGCAGCTTAGGGACAGGTCGAGGCGGCTACACCTTC. Translation: CASSLGTGRGGYTF. The V and J genes are TRBV7-9 and TRBJ1-2; the match to TRBD1 covers 7 bases. CDR1 SEHNR and CDR2 FQNEAQ come from the germline V gene (reference sequence). The ends lost 1 base at V and 8 bases at J; junction bases unmatched: 7. There are 14 residues in the CDR3.

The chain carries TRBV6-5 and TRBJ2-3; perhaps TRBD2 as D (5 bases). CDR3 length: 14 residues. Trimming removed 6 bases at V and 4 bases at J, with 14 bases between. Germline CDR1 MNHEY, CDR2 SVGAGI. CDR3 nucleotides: TGTGCCAGCAGGCCCGGACTCCTATCAGATACGCAGTATTTT. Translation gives CASRPGLLSDTQYF.

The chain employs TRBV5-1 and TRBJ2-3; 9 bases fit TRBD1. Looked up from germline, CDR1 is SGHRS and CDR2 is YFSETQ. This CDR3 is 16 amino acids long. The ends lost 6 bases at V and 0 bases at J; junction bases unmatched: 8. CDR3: CASKGQGYPSTDTQYF. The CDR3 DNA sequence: TGCGCCAGCAAGGGACAGGGCTACCCTAGCACAGATACGCAGTATTTT.

This CDR3 is CASSRTSSGGLSYEQYF. The CDR3, as DNA: TGTGCCAGCAGCCGGACGTCCAGCGGGGGGCTCTCCTACGAGCAGTACTTC. V is TRBV5-6 and J is TRBJ2-7; 9 bases fit TRBD2. The germline V gene has CDR1 SGHDT and CDR2 YYEEEE. The CDR3 is 17 residues long. Trimming removed 4 bases from V and 0 bases from J; junction bases left unmatched: 11.

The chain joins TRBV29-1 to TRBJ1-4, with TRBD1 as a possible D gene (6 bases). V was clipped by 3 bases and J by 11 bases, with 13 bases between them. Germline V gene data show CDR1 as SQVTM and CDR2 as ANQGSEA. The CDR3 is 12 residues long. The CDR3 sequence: CSVEAGAEKLFF. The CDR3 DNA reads TGCAGCGTTGAGGCAGGGGCGGAGAAACTGTTTTTT.

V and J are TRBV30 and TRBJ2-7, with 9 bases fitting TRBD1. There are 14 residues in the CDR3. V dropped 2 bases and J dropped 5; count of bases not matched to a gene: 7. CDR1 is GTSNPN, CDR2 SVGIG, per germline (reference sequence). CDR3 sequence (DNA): TGTGCCTGGAGTCCCCGAGGACAGGGGAACGAGCAGTACTTC. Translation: CAWSPRGQGNEQYF. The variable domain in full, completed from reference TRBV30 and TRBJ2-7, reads SQTIHQWPATLVQPVGSPLSLECTVEGTSNPNLYWYRQAAGRGLQLLFYSVGIGQISSEVPQNLSASRPQDRQFILSSKKLLLSDSGFYLCAWSPRGQGNEQYFGPGTRLTVT.

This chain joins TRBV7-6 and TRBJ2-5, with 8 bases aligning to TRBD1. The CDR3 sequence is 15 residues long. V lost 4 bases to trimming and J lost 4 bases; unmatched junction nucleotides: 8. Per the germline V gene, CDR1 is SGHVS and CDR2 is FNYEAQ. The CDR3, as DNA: TGTGCCAGCAGCTCTCCCGGACAGGGACGAGAGACCCAGTACTTC. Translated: CASSSPGQGRETQYF.

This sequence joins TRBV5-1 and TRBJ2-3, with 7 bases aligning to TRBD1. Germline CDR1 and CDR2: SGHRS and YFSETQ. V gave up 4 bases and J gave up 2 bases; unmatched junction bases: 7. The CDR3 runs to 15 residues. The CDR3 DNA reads TGCGCCAGCAGCGGCCGGGACAGAGTCACAGATACGCAGTATTTT. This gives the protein CASSGRDRVTDTQYF.

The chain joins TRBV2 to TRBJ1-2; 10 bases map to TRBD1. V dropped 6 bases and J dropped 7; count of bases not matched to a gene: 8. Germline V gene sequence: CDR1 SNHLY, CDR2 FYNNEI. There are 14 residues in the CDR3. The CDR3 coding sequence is TGTGCCAGCAGGGTGGAGGGACAGGGGCCTGGCTACACCTTC. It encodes CASRVEGQGPGYTF.

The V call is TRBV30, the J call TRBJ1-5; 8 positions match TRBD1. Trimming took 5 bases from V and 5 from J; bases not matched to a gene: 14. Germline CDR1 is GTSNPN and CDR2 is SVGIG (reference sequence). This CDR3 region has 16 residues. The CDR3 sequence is CAWVACLGQEDQPQHF. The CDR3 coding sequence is TGTGCCTGGGTGGCCTGCCTGGGACAGGAGGATCAGCCCCAGCATTTT.

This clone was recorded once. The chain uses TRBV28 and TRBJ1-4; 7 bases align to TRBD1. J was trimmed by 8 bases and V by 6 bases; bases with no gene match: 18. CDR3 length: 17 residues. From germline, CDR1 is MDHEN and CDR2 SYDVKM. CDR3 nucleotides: TGTGCCAGCAGGCAGACAGGGAGGCTTGGTTATAAGGAAAAACTGTTTTTT. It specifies CASRQTGRLGYKEKLFF.

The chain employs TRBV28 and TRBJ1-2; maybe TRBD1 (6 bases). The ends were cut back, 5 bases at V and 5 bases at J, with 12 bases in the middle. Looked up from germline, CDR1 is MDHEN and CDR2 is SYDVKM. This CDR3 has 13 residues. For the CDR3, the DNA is TGTGCCAGCAGTCTAGGACAGAGATATGGCTACACCTTC. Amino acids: CASSLGQRYGYTF.

CDR3 coding DNA: TGTGCCAGCAGCCATCCGGTCGTTCAAGAGACCCAGTACTTC. Protein product: CASSHPVVQETQYF. The chain carries TRBV7-9 and TRBJ2-5; D uncertain. CDR1 and CDR2 (germline): SEHNR, FQNEAQ (reference sequence). V was trimmed by 5 bases and J by 2 bases, leaving 12 bases between them. CDR3 length: 14 amino acids.

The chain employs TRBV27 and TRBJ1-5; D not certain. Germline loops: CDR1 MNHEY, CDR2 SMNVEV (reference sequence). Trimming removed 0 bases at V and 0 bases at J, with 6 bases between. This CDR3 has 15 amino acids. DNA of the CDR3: TGTGCCAGCAGTTTATCGGCAGTTAGCAATCAGCCCCAGCATTTT. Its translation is CASSLSAVSNQPQHF.

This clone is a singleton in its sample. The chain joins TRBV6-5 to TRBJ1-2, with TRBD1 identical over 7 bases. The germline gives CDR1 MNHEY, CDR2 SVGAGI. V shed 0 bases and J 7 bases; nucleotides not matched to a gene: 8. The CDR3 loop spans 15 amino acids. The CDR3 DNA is TGTGCCAGCAGTTACTCAAGGGGGCGCCCAAGTGGCTACACCTTC. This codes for CASSYSRGRPSGYTF.

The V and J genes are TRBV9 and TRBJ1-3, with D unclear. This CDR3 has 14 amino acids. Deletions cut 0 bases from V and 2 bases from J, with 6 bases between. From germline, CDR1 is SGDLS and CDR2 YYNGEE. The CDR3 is CASSVEVAGNTIYF. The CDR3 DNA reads TGTGCCAGCAGCGTAGAAGTAGCTGGAAACACCATATATTTT.

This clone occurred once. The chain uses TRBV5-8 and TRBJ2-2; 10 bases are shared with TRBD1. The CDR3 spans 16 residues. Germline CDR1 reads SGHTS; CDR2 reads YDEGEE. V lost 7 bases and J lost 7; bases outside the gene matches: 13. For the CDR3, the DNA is TGTGCCAGCGGGGGGGACAGGGGAACACTTCGCGGGGAGCTGTTTTTT. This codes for CASGGDRGTLRGELFF.

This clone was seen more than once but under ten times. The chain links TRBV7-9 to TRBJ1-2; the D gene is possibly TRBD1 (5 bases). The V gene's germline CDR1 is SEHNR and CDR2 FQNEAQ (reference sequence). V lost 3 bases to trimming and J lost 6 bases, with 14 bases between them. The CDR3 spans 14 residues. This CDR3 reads CASSFSTDIDGYTF. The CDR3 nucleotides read TGTGCCAGCAGCTTTTCGACGGACATTGATGGCTACACCTTC.

CDR3 DNA: TGTGCCAGCAGTGAAGTCCGTAACACCGGGGAGCTGTTTTTT. It codes for CASSEVRNTGELFF. V and J are TRBV2 and TRBJ2-2; D remains ambiguous. V lost 1 base to trimming and J lost 2 bases, with 5 bases between them. The length of the CDR3 is 14 residues. The V gene's germline CDR1 is SNHLY and CDR2 FYNNEI.